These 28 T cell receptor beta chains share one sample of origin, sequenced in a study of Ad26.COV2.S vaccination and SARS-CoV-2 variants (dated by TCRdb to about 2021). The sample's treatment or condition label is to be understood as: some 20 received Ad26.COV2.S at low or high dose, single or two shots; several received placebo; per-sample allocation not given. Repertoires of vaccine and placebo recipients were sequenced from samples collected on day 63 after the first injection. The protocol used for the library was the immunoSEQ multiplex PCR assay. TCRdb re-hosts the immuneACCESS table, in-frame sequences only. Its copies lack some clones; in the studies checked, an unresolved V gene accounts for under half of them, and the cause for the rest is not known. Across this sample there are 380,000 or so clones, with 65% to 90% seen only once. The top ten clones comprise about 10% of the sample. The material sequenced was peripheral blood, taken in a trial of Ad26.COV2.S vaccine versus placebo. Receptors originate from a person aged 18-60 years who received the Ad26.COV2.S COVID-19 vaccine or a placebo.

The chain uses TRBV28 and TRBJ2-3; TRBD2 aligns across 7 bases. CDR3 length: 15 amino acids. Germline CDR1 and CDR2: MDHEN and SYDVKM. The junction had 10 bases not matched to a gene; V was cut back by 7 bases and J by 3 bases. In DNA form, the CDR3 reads TGTGCCAGCAACGAGCGGGACTACGGTACAGATACGCAGTATTTT. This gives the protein CASNERDYGTDTQYF.

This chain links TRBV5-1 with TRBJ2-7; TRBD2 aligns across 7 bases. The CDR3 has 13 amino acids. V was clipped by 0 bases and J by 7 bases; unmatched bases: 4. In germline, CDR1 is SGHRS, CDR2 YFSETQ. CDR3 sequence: CASSLEGGREQYF. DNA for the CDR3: TGCGCCAGCAGCTTGGAGGGAGGGAGGGAGCAGTACTTC. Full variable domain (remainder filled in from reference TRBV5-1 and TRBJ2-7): KAGVTQTPRYLIKTRGQQVTLSCSPISGHRSVSWYQQTPGQGLQFLFEYFSETQRNKGNFPGRFSGRQFSNSRSEMNVSTLELGDSALYLCASSLEGGREQYFGPGTRLTVT.

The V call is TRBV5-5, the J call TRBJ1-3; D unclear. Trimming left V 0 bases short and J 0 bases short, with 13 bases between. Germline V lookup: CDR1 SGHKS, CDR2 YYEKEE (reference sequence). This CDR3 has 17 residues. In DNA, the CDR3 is TGTGCCAGCAGCTTGGGCGTAGGACGGGGCTCTGGAAACACCATATATTTT. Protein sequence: CASSLGVGRGSGNTIYF.

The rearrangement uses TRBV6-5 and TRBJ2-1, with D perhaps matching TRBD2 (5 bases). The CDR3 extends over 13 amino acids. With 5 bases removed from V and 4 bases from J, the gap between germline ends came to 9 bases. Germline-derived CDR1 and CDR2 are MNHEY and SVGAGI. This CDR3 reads CASSTAAYNEQFF. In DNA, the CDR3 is TGTGCCAGCAGTACAGCGGCGTACAATGAGCAGTTCTTC.

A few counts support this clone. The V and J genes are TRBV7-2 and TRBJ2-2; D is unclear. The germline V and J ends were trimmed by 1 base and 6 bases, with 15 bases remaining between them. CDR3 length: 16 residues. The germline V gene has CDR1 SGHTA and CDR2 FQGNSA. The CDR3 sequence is CASSLVSNRVAGELFF. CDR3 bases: TGTGCCAGCAGCTTAGTATCGAATCGGGTTGCCGGGGAGCTGTTTTTT. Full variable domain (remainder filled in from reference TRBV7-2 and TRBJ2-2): GAGVSQSPSNKVTEKGKDVELRCDPISGHTALYWYRQSLGQGLEFLIYFQGNSAPDKSGLPSDRFSAERTGGSVSTLTIQRTQQEDSAVYLCASSLVSNRVAGELFFGEGSRLTVL.

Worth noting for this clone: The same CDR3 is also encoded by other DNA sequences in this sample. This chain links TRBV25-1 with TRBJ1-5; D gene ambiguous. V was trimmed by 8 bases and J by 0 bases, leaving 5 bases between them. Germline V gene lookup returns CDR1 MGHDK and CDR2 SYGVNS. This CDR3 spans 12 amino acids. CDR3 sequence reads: CASSYSNQPQHF. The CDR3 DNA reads TGTGCCAGCTCATATAGCAATCAGCCCCAGCATTTT.

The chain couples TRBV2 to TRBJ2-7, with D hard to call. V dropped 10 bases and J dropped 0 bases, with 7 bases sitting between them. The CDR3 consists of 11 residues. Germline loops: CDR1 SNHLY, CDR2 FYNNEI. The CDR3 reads CATLDSYEQYF. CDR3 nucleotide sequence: TGTGCCACCCTAGACTCCTACGAGCAGTACTTC. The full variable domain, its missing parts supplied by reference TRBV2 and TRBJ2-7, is EPEVTQTPSHQVTQMGQEVILRCVPISNHLYFYWYRQILGQKVEFLVSFYNNEISEKSEIFDDQFSVERPDGSNFTLKIRSTKLEDSAMYFCATLDSYEQYFGPGTRLTVT.

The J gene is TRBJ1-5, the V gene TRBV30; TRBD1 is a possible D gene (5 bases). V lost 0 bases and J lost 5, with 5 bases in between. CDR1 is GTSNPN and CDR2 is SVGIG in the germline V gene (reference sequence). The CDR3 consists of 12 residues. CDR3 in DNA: TGTGCCTGGAGTGTACAGGATCAGCCCCAGCATTTT. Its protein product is CAWSVQDQPQHF.

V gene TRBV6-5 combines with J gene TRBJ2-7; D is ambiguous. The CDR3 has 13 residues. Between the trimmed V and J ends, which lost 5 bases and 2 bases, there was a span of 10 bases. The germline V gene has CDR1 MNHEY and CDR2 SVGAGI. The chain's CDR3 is CASSLRITYEQYF. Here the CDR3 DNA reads TGTGCCAGCAGTCTCAGGATCACCTACGAGCAGTACTTC.

The CDR3 reads CASSFIRGAAGANVLTF. CDR3 nucleotides: TGTGCCAGCAGCTTTATTAGGGGGGCTGCTGGGGCCAACGTCCTGACTTTC. V usage is TRBV7-9 and J usage is TRBJ2-6, with D perhaps TRBD1 or TRBD2 (6 bases each). V lost 3 bases to trimming and J lost 2 bases, with 14 bases between them. The germline CDR1 and CDR2 sequences are SEHNR and FQNEAQ (reference sequence). The CDR3 length is 17 residues.

This CDR3 is CASNWGQGQTEAFF. The CDR3 DNA reads TGTGCCAGCAACTGGGGGCAGGGACAGACTGAAGCTTTCTTT. The rearrangement uses TRBV28 and TRBJ1-1; 7 bases map to TRBD1. Losses at the gene ends were 7 bases for V and 5 bases for J; bases not matched to a gene: 10. Germline V lookup: CDR1 MDHEN, CDR2 SYDVKM. The CDR3 is made up of 14 amino acids.

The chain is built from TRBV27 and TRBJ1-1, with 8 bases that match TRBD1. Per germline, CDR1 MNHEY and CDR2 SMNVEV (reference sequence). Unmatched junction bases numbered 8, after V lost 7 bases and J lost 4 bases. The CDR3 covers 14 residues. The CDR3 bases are TGTGCCAGCACCGGGACAGGTCGAAGCACTGAAGCTTTCTTT. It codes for CASTGTGRSTEAFF.

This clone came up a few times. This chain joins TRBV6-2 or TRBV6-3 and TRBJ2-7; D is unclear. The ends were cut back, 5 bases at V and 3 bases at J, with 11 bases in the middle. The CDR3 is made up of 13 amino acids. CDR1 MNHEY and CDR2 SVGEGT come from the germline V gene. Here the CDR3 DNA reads TGTGCCAGCAGTCTTAACACCAACTACGAGCAGTACTTC. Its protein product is CASSLNTNYEQYF.

CDR3 region: CASSLTGLSTSPLHF. The DNA of the CDR3 is TGTGCCAGCAGTTTGACAGGGTTGTCTACTTCACCCCTCCACTTT. The chain recombines TRBV25-1 with TRBJ1-6; 7 positions match TRBD1. In germline, CDR1 is MGHDK, CDR2 SYGVNS. The CDR3 runs 15 residues. The trim removed 5 bases at V and 9 bases at J, leaving 10 bases unmatched.

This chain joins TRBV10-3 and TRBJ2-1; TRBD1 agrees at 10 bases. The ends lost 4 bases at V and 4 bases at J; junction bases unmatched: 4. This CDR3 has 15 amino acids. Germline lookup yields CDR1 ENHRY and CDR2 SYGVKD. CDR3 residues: CAISGGQGVYNEQFF. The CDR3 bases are TGTGCCATCAGTGGTGGACAGGGGGTTTACAATGAGCAGTTCTTC.

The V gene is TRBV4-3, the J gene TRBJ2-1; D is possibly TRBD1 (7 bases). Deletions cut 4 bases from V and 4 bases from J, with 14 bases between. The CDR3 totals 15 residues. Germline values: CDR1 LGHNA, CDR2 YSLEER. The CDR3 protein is CASSPDRDFYNEQFF. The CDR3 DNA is TGCGCCAGCAGCCCAGACAGGGACTTTTACAATGAGCAGTTCTTC.

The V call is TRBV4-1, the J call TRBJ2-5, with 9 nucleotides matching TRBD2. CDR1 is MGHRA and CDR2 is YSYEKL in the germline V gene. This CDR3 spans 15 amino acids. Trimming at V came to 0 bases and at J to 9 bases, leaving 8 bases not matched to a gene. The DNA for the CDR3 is TGCGCCAGCAGCCAAGATGGGCCTAGCGGGGCCGCCCAGTACTTC. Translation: CASSQDGPSGAAQYF.

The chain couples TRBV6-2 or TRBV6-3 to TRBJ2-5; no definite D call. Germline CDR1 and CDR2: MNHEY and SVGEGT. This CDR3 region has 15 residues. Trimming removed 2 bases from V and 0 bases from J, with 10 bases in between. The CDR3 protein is CASSYLRTNQETQYF. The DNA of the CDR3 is TGTGCCAGCAGTTACCTCCGGACGAACCAAGAGACCCAGTACTTC.

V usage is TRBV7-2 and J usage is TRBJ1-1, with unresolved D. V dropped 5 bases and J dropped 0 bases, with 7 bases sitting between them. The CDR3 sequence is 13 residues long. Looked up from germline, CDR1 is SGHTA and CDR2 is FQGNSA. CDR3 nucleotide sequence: TGTGCCAGCAGCGCCACACTGAACACTGAAGCTTTCTTT. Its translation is CASSATLNTEAFF.

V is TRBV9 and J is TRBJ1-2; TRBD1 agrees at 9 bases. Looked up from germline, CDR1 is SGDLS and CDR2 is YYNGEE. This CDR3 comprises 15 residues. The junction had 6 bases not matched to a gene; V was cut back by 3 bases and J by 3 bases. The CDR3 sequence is CASSARDREHYGYTF. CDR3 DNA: TGTGCCAGCAGCGCCCGGGACAGGGAACACTATGGCTACACCTTC.

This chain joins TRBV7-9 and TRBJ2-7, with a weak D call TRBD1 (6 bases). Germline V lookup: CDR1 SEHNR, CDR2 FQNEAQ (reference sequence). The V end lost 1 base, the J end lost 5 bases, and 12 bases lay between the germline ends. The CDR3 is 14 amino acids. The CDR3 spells CASSLGARGNEQYF. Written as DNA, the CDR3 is TGTGCCAGCAGCTTAGGGGCGAGGGGGAACGAGCAGTACTTC.

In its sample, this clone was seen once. As DNA, the CDR3 is TGTGCCAGTAGTATTTCCACAGGGAACACTGAAGCTTTCTTT. Translating it yields CASSISTGNTEAFF. The chain combines TRBV19 with TRBJ1-1, with D possibly being TRBD1 (5 bases). This CDR3 spans 14 amino acids. Between the trimmed V and J ends, which lost 3 bases and 1 base, there was a span of 9 bases. Germline CDR1 reads LNHDA; CDR2 reads SQIVND (reference sequence).

In DNA, the CDR3 is TGCGCCAGCAGCCAGTCGAGGGACAGGGCCTACGAGCAGTACTTC. Protein: CASSQSRDRAYEQYF. The V and J genes are TRBV4-1 and TRBJ2-7; 9 positions agree with TRBD1. Unmatched junction bases numbered 5, after V lost 3 bases and J lost 2 bases. This CDR3 has 15 residues. CDR1 and CDR2 from the germline V gene are MGHRA and YSYEKL.

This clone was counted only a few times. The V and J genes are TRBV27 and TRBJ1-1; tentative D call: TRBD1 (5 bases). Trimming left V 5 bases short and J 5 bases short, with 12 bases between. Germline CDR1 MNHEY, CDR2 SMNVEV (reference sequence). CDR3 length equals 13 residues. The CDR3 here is CASSITGGTEAFF. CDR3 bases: TGTGCCAGCAGTATCACAGGTGGAACTGAAGCTTTCTTT.

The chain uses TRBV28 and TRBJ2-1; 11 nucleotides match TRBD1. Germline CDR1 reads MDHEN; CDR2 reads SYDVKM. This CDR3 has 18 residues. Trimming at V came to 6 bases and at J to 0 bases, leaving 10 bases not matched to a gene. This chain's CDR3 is CASRGQGAFPSSYNEQFF. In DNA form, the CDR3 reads TGTGCCAGCAGAGGACAGGGGGCGTTTCCCAGCTCCTACAATGAGCAGTTCTTC.

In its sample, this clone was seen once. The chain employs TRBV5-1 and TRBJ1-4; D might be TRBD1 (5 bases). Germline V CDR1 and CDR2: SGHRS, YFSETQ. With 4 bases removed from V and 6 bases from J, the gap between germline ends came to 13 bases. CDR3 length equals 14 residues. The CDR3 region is CASSAGRRDEKLFF. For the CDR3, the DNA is TGCGCCAGCAGCGCGGGACGAAGGGATGAAAAACTGTTTTTT.

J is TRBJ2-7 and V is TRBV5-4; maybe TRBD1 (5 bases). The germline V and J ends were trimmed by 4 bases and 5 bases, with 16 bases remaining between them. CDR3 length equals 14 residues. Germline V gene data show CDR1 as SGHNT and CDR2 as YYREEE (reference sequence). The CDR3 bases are TGTGCCAGCAGCCAAGGGCAGGGTTGGGACGAGCAGTACTTC. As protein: CASSQGQGWDEQYF.

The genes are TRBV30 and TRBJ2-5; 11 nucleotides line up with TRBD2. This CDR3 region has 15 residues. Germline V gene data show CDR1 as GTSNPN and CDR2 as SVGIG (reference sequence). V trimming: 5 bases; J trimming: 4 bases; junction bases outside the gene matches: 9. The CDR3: CAWSFSGRASETQYF. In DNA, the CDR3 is TGTGCCTGGTCATTTAGCGGGAGGGCATCAGAGACCCAGTACTTC.